Listed below are T cell receptor beta chains from one sample, sequenced in a study of blood T cell repertoires in COVID-19. Produced via immunoSEQ multiplex PCR; TCRdb's table is partial and in-frame only. This sample has about 190,000 clones, with about 81% found just once. The sample taken for sequencing was PBMCs or T cells enriched from blood (not recorded which). These receptor sequences come from a woman in her 30s who had recovered from COVID-19. Each CDR3 is given with its conserved first and last residue. A D gene is named only where the DNA matches it firmly. Expanded clones are given a class, and other clones once, few, many or no size at all.

TRBV7-2,NA,TRBD1,TRBJ1-5,CASSSGGSNQPQHF,TGTGCCAGCAGCTCAGGGGGCAGCAATCAGCCCCAGCATTTT
TRBV12-3/TRBV12-4,NA,NA,TRBJ1-5,CASVRGGNQPQHF,TGTGCCAGCGTAAGGGGCGGCAATCAGCCCCAGCATTTT
TRBV7-6,many,TRBD1,TRBJ1-6,CASSGDRVTSPLHF,TGTGCCAGCAGCGGAGACAGGGTTACGTCACCCCTCCACTTT
TRBV24-1,NA,NA,TRBJ2-3,CATSDGAEDTQYF,TGTGCCACCAGTGATGGAGCAGAGGATACGCAGTATTTT
TRBV18,NA,TRBD1,TRBJ1-1,CASVTGEKNTEAFF,TGTGCCAGCGTTACAGGGGAAAAGAACACTGAAGCTTTCTTT
TRBV12-5,NA,NA,TRBJ2-3,CASLASSTDTQYF,TGTGCTAGCCTAGCGTCTAGCACAGATACGCAGTATTTT
TRBV6-5,few,TRBD1,TRBJ2-5,CASSYDDRVRETQYF,TGTGCCAGCAGTTACGATGACAGGGTTAGAGAGACCCAGTACTTC
TRBV3-1/TRBV3-2,NA,TRBD1,TRBJ1-4,CASSYRGGEKLFF,TGTGCCAGCAGCTACAGGGGAGGTGAAAAACTGTTTTTT
TRBV12-3/TRBV12-4,NA,TRBD2,TRBJ2-2,CASNPGGGGELFF,TGTGCCAGCAACCCGGGGGGTGGTGGGGAGCTGTTTTTT
TRBV7-2,NA,NA,TRBJ2-3,CASSSGRAGATDTQYF,TGTGCCAGCAGCTCAGGACGTGCAGGGGCCACAGATACGCAGTATTTT
TRBV15,NA,TRBD2,TRBJ2-7,CATSRASGRPSSYEQYF,TGTGCCACCAGCAGAGCCAGCGGGAGGCCAAGCTCCTACGAGCAGTACTTC
TRBV12-3/TRBV12-4,once,NA,TRBJ1-2,CASSSTMTGHYTF,TGTGCCAGCAGTTCGACCATGACAGGTCACTACACCTTC
TRBV29-1,NA,TRBD2,TRBJ2-3,CSATQLAGDTQYF,TGCAGCGCGACTCAACTAGCGGGGGATACGCAGTATTTT
TRBV5-1,NA,NA,TRBJ2-1,CASSLVGASYNEQFF,TGCGCCAGCAGCTTGGTTGGGGCCTCCTACAATGAGCAGTTCTTC
TRBV27,NA,NA,TRBJ1-3,CASSPYQGGSGNTIYF,TGTGCCAGCAGTCCCTACCAGGGAGGCTCTGGAAACACCATATATTTT
TRBV19,NA,TRBD2,TRBJ2-3,CASSTPGRGLAGADTQYF,TGTGCCAGTAGTACACCGGGACGTGGACTAGCGGGTGCAGATACGCAGTATTTT
TRBV13,NA,TRBD2,TRBJ2-1,CASSNPTGLAGLHDNEQFF,TGTGCCAGCAGCAACCCGACGGGACTAGCGGGATTACACGACAATGAGCAGTTCTTC
TRBV3-1/TRBV3-2,NA,TRBD2,TRBJ2-3,CASSQASGNTDTQYF,TGTGCCAGCAGCCAGGCTAGCGGGAACACAGATACGCAGTATTTT
TRBV18,NA,TRBD1,TRBJ2-7,CASSPGQYLYEQYF,TGTGCCAGCTCACCGGGACAGTACCTCTACGAGCAGTACTTC
TRBV25-1,once,NA,TRBJ1-1,CASSVGSRKAFF,TGTGCCAGCAGTGTAGGCAGCAGGAAAGCTTTCTTT
TRBV5-1,NA,TRBD1,TRBJ2-2,CASSRQDRGNTGELFF,TGCGCCAGCAGCCGCCAGGACAGGGGGAACACCGGGGAGCTGTTTTTT
TRBV6-5,NA,NA,TRBJ2-3,CASKAVGSSTDTQYF,TGTGCCAGCAAAGCGGTCGGCTCTAGCACAGATACGCAGTATTTT
TRBV7-9,NA,TRBD2,TRBJ2-1,CASSLSTSGVEQFF,TGTGCCAGCAGCTTATCGACTAGCGGGGTTGAGCAGTTCTTC
TRBV27,NA,NA,TRBJ1-1,CASTTLGALTEAFF,TGTGCCAGCACCACCCTGGGGGCGTTGACTGAAGCTTTCTTT
TRBV29-1,few,TRBD1,TRBJ1-3,CSARQGSGNTIYF,TGCAGCGCCAGACAGGGGAGTGGAAACACCATATATTTT
TRBV19,once,NA,TRBJ2-7,CASSTSSGGEQYF,TGTGCCAGTAGTACCTCCAGCGGAGGCGAGCAGTACTTC
TRBV5-4,few,TRBD2,TRBJ2-1,CASSSPGLAGNEQFF,TGTGCCAGCAGCTCCCCGGGACTAGCCGGCAATGAGCAGTTCTTC
TRBV7-6,NA,TRBD1,TRBJ2-1,CASSSTGVNEQFF,TGTGCCAGCAGCTCGACAGGGGTGAATGAGCAGTTCTTC
TRBV2,NA,NA,TRBJ1-1,CASRLQGQNTEAFF,TGTGCCAGCAGACTACAGGGCCAGAACACTGAAGCTTTCTTT
TRBV10-2,NA,TRBD1,TRBJ1-2,CASSEAGGNYGYTF,TGCGCCAGCAGTGAGGCAGGGGGGAACTATGGCTACACCTTC
TRBV27,NA,TRBD1,TRBJ2-7,CASSFRTGPGEQYF,TGTGCCAGCAGTTTTCGGACAGGGCCTGGCGAGCAGTACTTC
TRBV11-2,NA,TRBD2,TRBJ2-3,CASSFPTSGGPQYF,TGTGCCAGCAGCTTTCCGACTAGCGGGGGCCCTCAGTATTTT
TRBV5-1,NA,TRBD2,TRBJ2-1,CASSLGLAGVHYNEQFF,TGCGCCAGCAGCTTGGGGCTAGCGGGAGTTCACTACAATGAGCAGTTCTTC
TRBV11-3,NA,TRBD2,TRBJ2-1,CASSQLAGIYNEQFF,TGTGCCAGCAGCCAACTAGCGGGAATATACAATGAGCAGTTCTTC
TRBV29-1,NA,NA,TRBJ1-2,CSVVRISNYGYTF,TGCAGCGTTGTGAGGATATCTAACTATGGCTACACCTTC
TRBV5-1,NA,TRBD1,TRBJ1-2,CASSRDRPYYGYTF,TGCGCCAGCAGCCGGGACAGACCGTACTATGGCTACACCTTC
TRBV29-1,NA,NA,TRBJ1-2,CSVERTYGYTF,TGCAGCGTTGAGCGGACATATGGCTACACCTTC
TRBV5-1,NA,TRBD1,TRBJ2-3,CASSLGTGIADTQYF,TGCGCCAGCAGCTTGGGGACAGGGATTGCAGATACGCAGTATTTT
TRBV18,NA,TRBD1,TRBJ1-2,CASSPDRDYGYTF,TGTGCCAGCTCACCGGACAGGGACTATGGCTACACCTTC
TRBV4-1,NA,TRBD1,TRBJ1-1,CASSQVGQAGTEAFF,TGCGCCAGCAGCCAAGTTGGACAGGCGGGGACTGAAGCTTTCTTT
TRBV6-5,NA,TRBD1,TRBJ2-1,CASSYSGQTYNEQFF,TGTGCCAGCAGTTACTCGGGACAGACTTACAATGAGCAGTTCTTC
TRBV4-1,NA,TRBD2,TRBJ2-4,CASSQPPGLAGGPRAKNIQYF,TGCGCCAGCAGCCAACCACCGGGACTAGCGGGAGGGCCGAGGGCCAAAAACATTCAGTACTTC
TRBV5-6,NA,TRBD1,TRBJ2-3,CASSDFRDRVTDTQYF,TGTGCCAGCAGCGACTTCCGGGACAGGGTGACAGATACGCAGTATTTT
TRBV9,NA,TRBD2,TRBJ2-1,CASSVVISGAPYNEQFF,TGTGCCAGCAGCGTAGTAATAAGCGGGGCACCCTACAATGAGCAGTTCTTC
TRBV28,NA,NA,TRBJ1-4,CASSPREGGRLEKLFF,TGTGCCAGCAGCCCCCGGGAGGGGGGGCGACTTGAAAAACTGTTTTTT
TRBV3-1/TRBV3-2,NA,NA,TRBJ1-1,CASSLMGGTEAFF,TGTGCCAGCAGCCTAATGGGGGGCACTGAAGCTTTCTTT
TRBV2,NA,TRBD2,TRBJ2-3,CASSELGLAGPTDTQYF,TGTGCCAGCAGTGAGTTGGGGCTAGCGGGCCCCACAGATACGCAGTATTTT
TRBV28,NA,NA,TRBJ1-5,CASSLSGWSNQPQHF,TGTGCCAGCAGTTTATCAGGGTGGAGCAATCAGCCCCAGCATTTT
TRBV27,NA,NA,TRBJ1-5,CASSLDGRAQHF,TGTGCCAGCAGTTTGGACGGCAGGGCCCAGCATTTT
TRBV6-5,NA,NA,TRBJ2-5,CASSYVDRQETQYF,TGTGCCAGCAGTTACGTGGACAGACAAGAGACCCAGTACTTC
TRBV28,NA,NA,TRBJ2-1,CASRFGWLASYNEQFF,TGTGCCAGCAGATTTGGGTGGCTAGCGTCCTACAATGAGCAGTTCTTC
TRBV7-6,NA,TRBD1,TRBJ1-6,CASSLAPTGRGSYNSPLHF,TGTGCCAGCAGCTTAGCTCCGACAGGGCGAGGCTCCTATAATTCACCCCTCCACTTT
TRBV5-1,NA,TRBD1,TRBJ1-6,CASSSDRPYNSPLHF,TGCGCCAGCAGCTCGGACAGGCCCTATAATTCACCCCTCCACTTT
TRBV7-2,NA,NA,TRBJ2-6,CASSLQVVGANVLTF,TGTGCCAGCAGCTTACAGGTAGTAGGGGCCAACGTCCTGACTTTC
TRBV7-2,NA,TRBD1,TRBJ2-1,CASSPDLAGGSYNEQFF,TGTGCCAGCAGCCCGGACCTGGCAGGGGGCTCCTACAATGAGCAGTTCTTC
TRBV18,NA,NA,TRBJ1-1,CASSIQGLNTEAFF,TGTGCCAGCTCAATCCAGGGGTTGAACACTGAAGCTTTCTTT
TRBV23-1,NA,NA,TRBJ1-5,CASSHSGDNYSNQPQHF,TGCGCCAGCAGTCATTCCGGGGACAACTATAGCAATCAGCCCCAGCATTTT
TRBV6-1,once,TRBD1,TRBJ1-5,CASSDQIGQGGWAQHF,TGTGCCAGCAGTGATCAAATAGGGCAGGGGGGTTGGGCCCAGCATTTT
TRBV7-9,NA,NA,TRBJ1-5,CASSLVPGEGSNQPQHF,TGTGCCAGCAGCTTAGTGCCAGGGGAGGGTAGCAATCAGCCCCAGCATTTT